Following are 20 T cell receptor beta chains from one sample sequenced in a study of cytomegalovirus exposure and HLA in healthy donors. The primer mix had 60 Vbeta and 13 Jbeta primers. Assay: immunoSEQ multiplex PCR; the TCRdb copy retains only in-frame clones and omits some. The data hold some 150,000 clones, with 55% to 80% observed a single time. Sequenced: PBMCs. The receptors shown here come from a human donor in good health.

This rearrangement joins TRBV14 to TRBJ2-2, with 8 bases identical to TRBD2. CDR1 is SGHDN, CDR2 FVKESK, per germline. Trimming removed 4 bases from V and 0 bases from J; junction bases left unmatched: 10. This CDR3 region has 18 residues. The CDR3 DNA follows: TGTGCCAGCAGCCCCCTGCTCGGGAGGGGTGCGAACACCGGGGAGCTGTTTTTT. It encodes CASSPLLGRGANTGELFF.

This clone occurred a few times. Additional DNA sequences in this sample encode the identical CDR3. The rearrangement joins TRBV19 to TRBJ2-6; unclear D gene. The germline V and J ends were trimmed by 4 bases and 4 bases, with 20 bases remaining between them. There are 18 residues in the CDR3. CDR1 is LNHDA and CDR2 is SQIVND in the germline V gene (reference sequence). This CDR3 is CASSNIRFLVLGANVLTF. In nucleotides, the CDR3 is TGTGCCAGTAGTAATATCAGGTTTCTGGTGCTAGGGGCCAACGTCCTGACTTTC.

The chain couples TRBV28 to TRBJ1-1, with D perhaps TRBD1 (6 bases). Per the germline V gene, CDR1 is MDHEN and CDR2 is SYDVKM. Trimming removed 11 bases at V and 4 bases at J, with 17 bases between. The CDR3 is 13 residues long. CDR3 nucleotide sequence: TGTGCCTCAGGTAGGGGGTTGGTCACTGAAGCTTTCTTT. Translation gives CASGRGLVTEAFF. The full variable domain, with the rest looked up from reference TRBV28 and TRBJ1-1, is DVKVTQSSRYLVKRTGEKVFLECVQDMDHENMFWYRQDPGLGLRLIYFSYDVKMKEKGDIPEGYSVSREKKERFSLILESASTNQTSMYLCASGRGLVTEAFFGQGTRLTVV.

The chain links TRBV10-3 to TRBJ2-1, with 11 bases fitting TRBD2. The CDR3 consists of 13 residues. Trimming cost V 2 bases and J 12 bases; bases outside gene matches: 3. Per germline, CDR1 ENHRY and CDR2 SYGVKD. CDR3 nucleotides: TGTGCCATCAGTGAGACTAGCGGGGGAGGGCAGTTCTTC. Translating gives CAISETSGGGQFF.

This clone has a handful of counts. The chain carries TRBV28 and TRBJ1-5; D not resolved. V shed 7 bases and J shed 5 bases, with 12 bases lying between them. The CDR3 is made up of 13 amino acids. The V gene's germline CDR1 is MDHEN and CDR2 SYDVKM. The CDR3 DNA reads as TGTGCCAGCAATATGGAGGCCGATCAGCCCCAGCATTTT. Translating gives CASNMEADQPQHF.

The CDR3 is CASSQGSPERGGEQYF. The CDR3 region has the DNA TGCGCCAGCAGCCAAGGTTCCCCTGAGCGGGGGGGAGAGCAGTACTTC. The chain joins TRBV4-1 to TRBJ2-5; 10 bases are a match to TRBD2. Germline lookup yields CDR1 MGHRA and CDR2 YSYEKL. J lost 11 bases, V lost 1 base, and 13 bases had no gene match. The CDR3 extends over 16 amino acids.

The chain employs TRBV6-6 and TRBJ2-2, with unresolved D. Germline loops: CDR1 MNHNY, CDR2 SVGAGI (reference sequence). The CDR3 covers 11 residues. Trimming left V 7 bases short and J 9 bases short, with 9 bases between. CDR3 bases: TGTGCCAGCATCCTTTCCCGGGAGCTGTTTTTT. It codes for CASILSRELFF.

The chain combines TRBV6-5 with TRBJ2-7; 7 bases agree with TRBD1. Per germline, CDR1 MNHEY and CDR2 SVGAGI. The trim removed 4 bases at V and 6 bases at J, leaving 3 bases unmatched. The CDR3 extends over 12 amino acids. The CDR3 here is CASSFPGGEQYF. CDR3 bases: TGTGCCAGCAGTTTTCCAGGGGGCGAGCAGTACTTC.

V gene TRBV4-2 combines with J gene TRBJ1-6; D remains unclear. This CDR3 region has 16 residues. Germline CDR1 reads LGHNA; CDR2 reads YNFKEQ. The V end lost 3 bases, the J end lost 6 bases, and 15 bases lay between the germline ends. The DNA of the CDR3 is TGTGCCAGCAGCCAGGAGCCGGGGTTAATTAATTCACCCCTCCACTTT. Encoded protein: CASSQEPGLINSPLHF.

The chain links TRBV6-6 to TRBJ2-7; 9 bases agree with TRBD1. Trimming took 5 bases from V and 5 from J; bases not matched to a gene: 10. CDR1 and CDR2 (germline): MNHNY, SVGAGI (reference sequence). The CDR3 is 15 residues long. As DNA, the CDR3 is TGTGCCAGCAGTACAGGACAGGGGACGGGAGACGAGCAGTACTTC. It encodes CASSTGQGTGDEQYF.

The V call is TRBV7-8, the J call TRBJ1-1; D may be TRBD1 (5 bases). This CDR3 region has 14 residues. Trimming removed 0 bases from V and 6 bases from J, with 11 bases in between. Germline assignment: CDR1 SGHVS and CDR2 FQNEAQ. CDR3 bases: TGTGCCAGCAGCTTAGCGGAAGTGACAGCTGAAGCTTTCTTT. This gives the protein CASSLAEVTAEAFF.

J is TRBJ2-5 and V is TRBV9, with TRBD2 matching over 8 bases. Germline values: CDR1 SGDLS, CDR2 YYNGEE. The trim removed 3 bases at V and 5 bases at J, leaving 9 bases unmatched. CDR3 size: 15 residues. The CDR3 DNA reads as TGTGCCAGCAGCGCGGGGGGGGGAGTGGCGGAGACCCAGTACTTC. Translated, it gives CASSAGGGVAETQYF. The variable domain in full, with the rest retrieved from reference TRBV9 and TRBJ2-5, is DSGVTQTPKHLITATGQRVTLRCSPRSGDLSVYWYQQSLDQGLQFLIQYYNGEERAKGNILERFSAQQFPDLHSELNLSSLELGDSALYFCASSAGGGVAETQYFGPGTRLLVL.

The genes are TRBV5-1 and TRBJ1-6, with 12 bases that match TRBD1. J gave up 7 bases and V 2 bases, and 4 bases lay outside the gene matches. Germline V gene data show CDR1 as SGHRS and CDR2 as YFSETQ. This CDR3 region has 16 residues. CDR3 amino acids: CASSFTGQGANSPLHF. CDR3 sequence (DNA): TGCGCCAGCAGCTTCACGGGACAGGGGGCGAATTCACCCCTCCACTTT.

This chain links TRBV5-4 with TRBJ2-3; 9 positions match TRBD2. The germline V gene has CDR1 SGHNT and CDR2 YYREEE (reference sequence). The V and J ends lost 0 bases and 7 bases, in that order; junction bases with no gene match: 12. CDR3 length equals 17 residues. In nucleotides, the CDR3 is TGTGCCAGCAGCTTGGCGATCGGGGGGACTAGCTTCCATACGCAGTATTTT. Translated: CASSLAIGGTSFHTQYF.

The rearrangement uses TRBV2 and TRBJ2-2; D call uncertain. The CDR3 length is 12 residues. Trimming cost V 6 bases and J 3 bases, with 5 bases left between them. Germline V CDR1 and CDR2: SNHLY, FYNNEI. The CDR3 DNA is TGTGCCAGCAGGCAGTACACCGGGGAGCTGTTTTTT. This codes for CASRQYTGELFF.

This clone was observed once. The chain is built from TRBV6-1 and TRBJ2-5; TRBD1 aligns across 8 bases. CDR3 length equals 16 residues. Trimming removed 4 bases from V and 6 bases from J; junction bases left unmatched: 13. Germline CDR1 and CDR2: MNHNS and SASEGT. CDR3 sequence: CASSVNSQGAYQTQYF. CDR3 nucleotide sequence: TGTGCCAGCAGTGTTAACTCGCAGGGGGCATATCAGACCCAGTACTTC.

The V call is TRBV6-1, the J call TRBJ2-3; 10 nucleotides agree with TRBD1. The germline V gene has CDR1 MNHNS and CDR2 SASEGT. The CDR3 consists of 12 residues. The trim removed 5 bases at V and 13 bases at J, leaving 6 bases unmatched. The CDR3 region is CASSSPGTGEYF. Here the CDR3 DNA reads TGTGCCAGCAGTTCCCCCGGGACAGGGGAGTATTTT.

CDR3 in DNA: TGTGCCAGCACGTTTGAACAGGCAAATTCACCCCTCCACTTT. Its protein is CASTFEQANSPLHF. The J gene is TRBJ1-6, the V gene TRBV2; D possibly corresponds to TRBD1 (5 bases). CDR1 and CDR2 from the germline V gene are SNHLY and FYNNEI. Trimming cost V 7 bases and J 7 bases, with 14 bases left between them. The CDR3 has 14 amino acids.

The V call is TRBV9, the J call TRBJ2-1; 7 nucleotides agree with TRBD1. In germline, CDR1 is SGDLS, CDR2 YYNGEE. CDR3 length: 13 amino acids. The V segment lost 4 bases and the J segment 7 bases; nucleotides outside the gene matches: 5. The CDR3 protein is CASSWAGGNEQFF. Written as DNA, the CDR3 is TGTGCCAGCAGCTGGGCAGGGGGAAATGAGCAGTTCTTC. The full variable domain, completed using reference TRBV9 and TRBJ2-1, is DSGVTQTPKHLITATGQRVTLRCSPRSGDLSVYWYQQSLDQGLQFLIQYYNGEERAKGNILERFSAQQFPDLHSELNLSSLELGDSALYFCASSWAGGNEQFFGPGTRLTVL.

CDR3 sequence (DNA): TGTGCCAGCAGCTTGCAGGGTAGGAAATACGAGCAGTACTTC. Amino acid sequence: CASSLQGRKYEQYF. The chain joins TRBV11-1 to TRBJ2-7; D is perhaps TRBD1 (5 bases). The CDR3 extends over 14 amino acids. The ends were cut back, 3 bases at V and 4 bases at J, with 13 bases in the middle. From germline, CDR1 is SGHAT and CDR2 FQDESV (reference sequence). Drawing the rest from reference TRBV11-1 and TRBJ2-7, the complete variable domain is EAEVAQSPRYKITEKSQAVAFWCDPISGHATLYWYRQILGQGPELLVQFQDESVVDDSQLPKDRFSAERLKGVDSTLKIQPAELGDSAMYLCASSLQGRKYEQYFGPGTRLTVT.